This entry describes one TCR beta chain. No antigen is known for it. No quality values exist for individual bases; no much larger clone is one base distant. The sample is drawn from a study of blood T cell repertoires in COVID-19 (TCRdb year 2020). About the full investigation: The collaborator samples originated in the United States, Italy and Spain and spanned the acute and convalescent phases of COVID-19. The material from the prospective study consisted of cDNA or gDNA derived from T cells, B-cell-depleted T cells, or PBMCs. Deeply sampled blood TCRbeta repertoires from subjects exposed to, actively infected with, or recovered from COVID-19 were included in the dataset. The repertoires were released in a freely available public database meant as a resource for research on the immune response to SARS-CoV-2. The samples were drawn from the first 160 participants of the ongoing ImmuneRACE study and from about 1,200 subjects provided by 6 global collaborators. Sample metadata almost always included a de-identified subject ID, COVID-19 status, age in years and sex. Where available, HLA class I and class II types were taken from metadata supplied by the sample provider and were not determined by assay-based typing. Results and caveats for the whole study, not just this receptor: The amount of clinical and demographic metadata varied by source and participant and was provided uncurated.

Collaborating institutions collected whole blood in K2EDTA tubes following their own protocols. Collaborator samples were shipped for TCRbeta analysis as frozen whole blood, isolated PBMCs, or DNA extracted from either sample type. TCRbeta CDR3 regions were amplified from genomic DNA by means of the immunoSEQ Assay, a bias-controlled multiplex PCR. The paper's data handling went like this. The number of nucleated cells in each sample was estimated from the amplification of reference gene primers within the assay. To quantify the absolute abundance of each unique TCRbeta CDR3 rearrangement, sequence reads were collapsed and filtered. For each sample, productive Simpson clonality was calculated as the square root of Simpson's diversity index over productive rearrangements. TCRdb carries this immuneACCESS record with in-frame sequences only. Its versions omit some clonotypes, under half of them owing to an unresolved V gene in the studies checked, with the rest unexplained. The V and J calls and clone size are taken from that table; D and trimming were inferred from the DNA. The sample includes about 84,000 clones, with 65% to 85% observed a single time. 15% of the sample goes to the ten largest clones.

A distance of 6 bases separates the germline ends of V and J, which lose 5 bases and 5 bases respectively. The CDR3 spans 12 residues, from the cysteine through the phenylalanine. Of the read, only the CDR3 DNA is kept; its 36 bases are in frame from base 1. The germline V gene (reference sequence) specifies PRHDT as CDR1 and FYEKMQ as CDR2. The rearranged segments are TRBV13 and TRBJ2-2; a confident D gene designation cannot be given. Sequencing input: peripheral blood. The source is a woman at least 80 years old with acute or convalescent COVID-19. The CDR3 region: CASSPGTGELFF. In nucleotides, the sequence is TGTGCCAGCAGCCCCGGTACCGGGGAGCTGTTTTTT.